The 5 T cell receptor beta chains in this list originate from one sample, sequenced in a study of STAT5B mutations in CD4+ large granular lymphocyte leukemia. TCRdb's table, derived via immunoSEQ multiplex PCR, lists solely in-frame clones and lacks some. The data show around 50,000 clones, with about four fifths seen just once and 0.3% to 0.45% held by the top ten. Material: CD4+ T cells from blood buffy coats. These receptors all come from a human donor in good health.

The chain joins TRBV27 to TRBJ1-4; possible D gene TRBD1, 6 bases. CDR1 is MNHEY, CDR2 SMNVEV, per germline (reference sequence). CDR3 length: 15 amino acids. V was pared by 8 bases and J by 4 bases, with 17 bases between. Here the CDR3 reads CASGRDLGGNEKLFF. The CDR3 DNA reads TGTGCCAGCGGACGGGACCTAGGGGGTAATGAAAAACTGTTTTTT.

The chain joins TRBV29-1 to TRBJ1-2, with 7 bases aligning to TRBD1. The CDR3 totals 12 residues. Germline V lookup: CDR1 SQVTM, CDR2 ANQGSEA. V gave up 4 bases and J gave up 7 bases; unmatched junction bases: 6. In nucleotides, the CDR3 is TGCAGCGTTGGGGAGGGGGCTCTTGGCTACACCTTC. This translates into CSVGEGALGYTF.

The chain joins TRBV7-3 to TRBJ2-3; 11 positions agree with TRBD2. Germline CDR1 and CDR2: SGHTA and FQGTGA. Losses at the gene ends were 3 bases for V and 5 bases for J; bases not matched to a gene: 4. This CDR3 is built from 15 residues. The CDR3 sequence: CASSFSGGAKDTQYF. CDR3 bases: TGTGCCAGCAGCTTTAGCGGGGGGGCAAAAGATACGCAGTATTTT. The full variable domain, completed using reference TRBV7-3 and TRBJ2-3, is GAGVSQTPSNKVTEKGKYVELRCDPISGHTALYWYRQSLGQGPEFLIYFQGTGAADDSGLPNDRFFAVRPEGSVSTLKIQRTERGDSAVYLCASSFSGGAKDTQYFGPGTRLTVL.

The rearrangement uses TRBV2 and TRBJ2-4; 9 bases are shared with TRBD1. The length of the CDR3 is 16 residues. After removal of 2 bases from V and 0 bases from J, the junction contained 2 bases not matched to a gene. The germline CDR1 and CDR2 sequences are SNHLY and FYNNEI. CDR3 DNA sequence: TGTGCCAGCAGTGAAATGGGACAGGGAGCCAAAAACATTCAGTACTTC. Protein: CASSEMGQGAKNIQYF.

The chain couples TRBV5-4 to TRBJ2-7, with D tentatively TRBD1 (7 bases). This CDR3 is 15 amino acids long. V was cut by 7 bases and J by 5 bases, with 22 bases left in between. Germline loops: CDR1 SGHNT, CDR2 YYREEE (reference sequence). The CDR3 DNA sequence: TGTGCCAGCGCTCCGGAGGGGGCAAAGATCCACGAGCAGTACTTC. It encodes CASAPEGAKIHEQYF.